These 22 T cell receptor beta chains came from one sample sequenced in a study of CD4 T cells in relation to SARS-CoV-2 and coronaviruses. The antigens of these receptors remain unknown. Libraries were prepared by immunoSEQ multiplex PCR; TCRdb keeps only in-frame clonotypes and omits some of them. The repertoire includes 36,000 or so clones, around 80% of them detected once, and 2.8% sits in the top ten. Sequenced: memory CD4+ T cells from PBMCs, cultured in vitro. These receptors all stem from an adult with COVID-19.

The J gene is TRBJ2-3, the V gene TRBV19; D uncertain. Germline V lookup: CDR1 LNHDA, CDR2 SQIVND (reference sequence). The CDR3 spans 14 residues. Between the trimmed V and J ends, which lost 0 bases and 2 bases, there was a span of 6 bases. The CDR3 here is CASSIERLTDTQYF. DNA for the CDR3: TGTGCCAGTAGTATAGAGCGGCTCACAGATACGCAGTATTTT.

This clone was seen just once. The CDR3 DNA reads as TGTGCCAGCAGTTCGAACAGTTACAATGAGCAGTTCTTC. This encodes CASSSNSYNEQFF. The rearrangement uses TRBV27 and TRBJ2-1, with D uncertain. CDR3 length: 13 residues. Per germline, CDR1 MNHEY and CDR2 SMNVEV (reference sequence). Trimming cost V 4 bases and J 4 bases, with 8 bases left between them.

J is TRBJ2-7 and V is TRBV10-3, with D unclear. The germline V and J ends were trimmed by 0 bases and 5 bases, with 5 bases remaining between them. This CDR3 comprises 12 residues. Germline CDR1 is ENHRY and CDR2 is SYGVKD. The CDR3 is CAISESLHEQYF. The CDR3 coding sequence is TGTGCCATCAGTGAGTCTCTACACGAGCAGTACTTC.

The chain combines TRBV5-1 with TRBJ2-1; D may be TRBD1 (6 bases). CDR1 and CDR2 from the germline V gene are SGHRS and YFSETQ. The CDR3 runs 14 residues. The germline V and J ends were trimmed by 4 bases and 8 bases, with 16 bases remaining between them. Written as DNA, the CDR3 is TGCGCCAGCAGCCCCCTAACAGGGTTCGATGAGCAGTTCTTC. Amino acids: CASSPLTGFDEQFF.

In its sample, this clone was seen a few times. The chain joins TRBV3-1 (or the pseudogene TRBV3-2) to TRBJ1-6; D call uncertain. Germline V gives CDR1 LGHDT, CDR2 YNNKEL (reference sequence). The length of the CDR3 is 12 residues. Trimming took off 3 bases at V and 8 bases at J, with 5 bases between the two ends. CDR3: CASSHPHSPLHF. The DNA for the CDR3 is TGTGCCAGCAGCCACCCCCATTCACCCCTCCACTTT.

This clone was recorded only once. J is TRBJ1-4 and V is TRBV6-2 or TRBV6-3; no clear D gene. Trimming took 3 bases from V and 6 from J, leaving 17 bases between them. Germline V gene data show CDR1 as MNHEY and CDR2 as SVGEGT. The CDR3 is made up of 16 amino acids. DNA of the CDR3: TGTGCCAGCAGTTATGGTTTTGGGCATGCGGATGAAAAACTGTTTTTT. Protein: CASSYGFGHADEKLFF.

CDR3 nucleotide sequence: TGTGCCAGCAGCCGGGGGACTAGCGGGAGGGCCCCTAGCACAGATACGCAGTATTTT. It is translated as CASSRGTSGRAPSTDTQYF. V and J are TRBV5-4 and TRBJ2-3, with 16 bases that match TRBD2. The CDR3 length is 19 residues. The germline gives CDR1 SGHNT, CDR2 YYREEE (reference sequence). Trimming removed 4 bases from V and 0 bases from J; junction bases left unmatched: 8.

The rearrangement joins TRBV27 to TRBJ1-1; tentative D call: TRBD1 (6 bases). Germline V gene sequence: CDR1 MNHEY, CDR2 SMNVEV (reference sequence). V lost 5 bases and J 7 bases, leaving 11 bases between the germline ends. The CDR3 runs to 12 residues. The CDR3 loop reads CASSTGAGEAFF. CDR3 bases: TGTGCCAGCAGTACGGGGGCTGGTGAAGCTTTCTTT.

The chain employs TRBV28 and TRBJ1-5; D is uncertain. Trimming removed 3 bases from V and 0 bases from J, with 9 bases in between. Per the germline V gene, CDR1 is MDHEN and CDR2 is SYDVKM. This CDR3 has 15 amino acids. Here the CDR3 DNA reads TGTGCCAGCAGTTTTTTACTCGATAGCAATCAGCCCCAGCATTTT. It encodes CASSFLLDSNQPQHF.

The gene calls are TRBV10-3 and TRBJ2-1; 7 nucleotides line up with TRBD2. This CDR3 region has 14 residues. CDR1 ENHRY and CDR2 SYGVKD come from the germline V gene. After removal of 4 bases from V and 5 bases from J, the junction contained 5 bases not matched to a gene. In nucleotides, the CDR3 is TGTGCCATCAGTGCAGGACTAGTACACAATGAGCAGTTCTTC. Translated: CAISAGLVHNEQFF.

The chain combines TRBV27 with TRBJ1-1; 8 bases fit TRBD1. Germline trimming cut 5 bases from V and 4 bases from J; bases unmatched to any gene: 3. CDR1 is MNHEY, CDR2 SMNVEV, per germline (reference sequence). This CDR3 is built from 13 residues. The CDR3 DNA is TGTGCCAGCAGTCCCGACAGGGGCACTGAAGCTTTCTTT. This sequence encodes CASSPDRGTEAFF.

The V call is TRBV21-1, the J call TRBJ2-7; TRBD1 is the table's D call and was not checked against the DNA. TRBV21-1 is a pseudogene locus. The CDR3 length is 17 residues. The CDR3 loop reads CASSKIPLGTAPYEQYF. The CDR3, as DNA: TGTGCCAGCAGCAAAATCCCGTTAGGGACAGCTCCCTACGAGCAGTACTTC.

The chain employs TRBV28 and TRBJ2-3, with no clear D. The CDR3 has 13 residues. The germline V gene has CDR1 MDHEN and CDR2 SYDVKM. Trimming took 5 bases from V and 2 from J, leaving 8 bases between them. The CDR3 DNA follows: TGTGCCAGCAGTATAACAGCCACAGATACGCAGTATTTT. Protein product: CASSITATDTQYF.

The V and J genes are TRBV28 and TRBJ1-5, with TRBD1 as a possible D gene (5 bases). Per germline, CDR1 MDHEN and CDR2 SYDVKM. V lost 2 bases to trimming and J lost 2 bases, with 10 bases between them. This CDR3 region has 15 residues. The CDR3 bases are TGTGCCAGCAGTTTAGGGGCAGGGCGCAATCAGCCCCAGCATTTT. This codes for CASSLGAGRNQPQHF.

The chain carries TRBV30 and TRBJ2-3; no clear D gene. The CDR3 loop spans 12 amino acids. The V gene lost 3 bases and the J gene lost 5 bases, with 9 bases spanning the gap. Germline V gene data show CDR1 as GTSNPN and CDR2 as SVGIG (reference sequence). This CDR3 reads CAWSSTGDTQYF. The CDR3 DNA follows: TGTGCCTGGAGCTCAACCGGAGATACGCAGTATTTT. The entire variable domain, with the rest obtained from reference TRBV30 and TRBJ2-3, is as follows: SQTIHQWPATLVQPVGSPLSLECTVEGTSNPNLYWYRQAAGRGLQLLFYSVGIGQISSEVPQNLSASRPQDRQFILSSKKLLLSDSGFYLCAWSSTGDTQYFGPGTRLTVL.

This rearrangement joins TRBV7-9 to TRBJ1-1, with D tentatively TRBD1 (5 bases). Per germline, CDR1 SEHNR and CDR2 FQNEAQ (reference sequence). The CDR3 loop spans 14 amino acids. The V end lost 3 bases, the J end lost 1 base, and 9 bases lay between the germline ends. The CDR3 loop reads CASSFRDGNTEAFF. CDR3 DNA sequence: TGTGCCAGCAGCTTCCGGGACGGGAACACTGAAGCTTTCTTT.

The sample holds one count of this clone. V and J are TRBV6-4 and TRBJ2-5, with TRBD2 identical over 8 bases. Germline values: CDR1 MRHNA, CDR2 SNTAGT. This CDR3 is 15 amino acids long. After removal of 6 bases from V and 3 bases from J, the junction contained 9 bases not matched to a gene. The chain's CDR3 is CASRGSGGTKETQYF. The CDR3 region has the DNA TGTGCCAGCAGGGGTTCGGGGGGGACGAAAGAGACCCAGTACTTC.

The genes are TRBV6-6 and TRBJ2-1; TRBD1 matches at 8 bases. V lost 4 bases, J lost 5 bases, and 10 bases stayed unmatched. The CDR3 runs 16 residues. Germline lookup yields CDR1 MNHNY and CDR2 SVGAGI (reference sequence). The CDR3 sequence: CASSSPRDRKDNEQFF. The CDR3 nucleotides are TGTGCCAGCAGTTCCCCCCGGGACAGGAAAGACAATGAGCAGTTCTTC.

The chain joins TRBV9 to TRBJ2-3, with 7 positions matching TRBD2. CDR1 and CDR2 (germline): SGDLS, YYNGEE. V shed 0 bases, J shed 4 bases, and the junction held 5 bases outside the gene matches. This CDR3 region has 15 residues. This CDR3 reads CASSVAGLDADTQYF. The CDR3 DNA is TGTGCCAGCAGCGTAGCCGGACTAGATGCAGATACGCAGTATTTT.

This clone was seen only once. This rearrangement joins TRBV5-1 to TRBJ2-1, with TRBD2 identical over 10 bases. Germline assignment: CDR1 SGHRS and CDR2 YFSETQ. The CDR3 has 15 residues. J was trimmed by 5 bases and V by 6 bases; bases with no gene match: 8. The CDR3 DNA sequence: TGCGCCAGCACCCTTATAGCGGGAGGAAACAATGAGCAGTTCTTC. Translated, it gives CASTLIAGGNNEQFF. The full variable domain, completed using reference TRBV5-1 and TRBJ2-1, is KAGVTQTPRYLIKTRGQQVTLSCSPISGHRSVSWYQQTPGQGLQFLFEYFSETQRNKGNFPGRFSGRQFSNSRSEMNVSTLELGDSALYLCASTLIAGGNNEQFFGPGTRLTVL.

The CDR3 protein is CASSPPGPNSPLHF. For the CDR3, the DNA is TGTGCCAGCAGCCCGCCGGGTCCTAATTCACCCCTCCACTTT. The chain has TRBV28 and TRBJ1-6; D is ambiguous. The germline gives CDR1 MDHEN, CDR2 SYDVKM. The CDR3 loop spans 14 amino acids. Trimming removed 6 bases at V and 6 bases at J, with 12 bases between.

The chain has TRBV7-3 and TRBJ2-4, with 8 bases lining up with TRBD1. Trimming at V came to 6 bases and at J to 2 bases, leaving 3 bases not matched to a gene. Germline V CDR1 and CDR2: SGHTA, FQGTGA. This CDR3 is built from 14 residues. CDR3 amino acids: CASSRTGPKNIQYF. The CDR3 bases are TGTGCCAGCAGTCGGACAGGGCCCAAAAACATTCAGTACTTC. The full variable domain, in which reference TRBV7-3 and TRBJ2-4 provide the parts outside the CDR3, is GAGVSQTPSNKVTEKGKYVELRCDPISGHTALYWYRQSLGQGPEFLIYFQGTGAADDSGLPNDRFFAVRPEGSVSTLKIQRTERGDSAVYLCASSRTGPKNIQYFGAGTRLSVL.